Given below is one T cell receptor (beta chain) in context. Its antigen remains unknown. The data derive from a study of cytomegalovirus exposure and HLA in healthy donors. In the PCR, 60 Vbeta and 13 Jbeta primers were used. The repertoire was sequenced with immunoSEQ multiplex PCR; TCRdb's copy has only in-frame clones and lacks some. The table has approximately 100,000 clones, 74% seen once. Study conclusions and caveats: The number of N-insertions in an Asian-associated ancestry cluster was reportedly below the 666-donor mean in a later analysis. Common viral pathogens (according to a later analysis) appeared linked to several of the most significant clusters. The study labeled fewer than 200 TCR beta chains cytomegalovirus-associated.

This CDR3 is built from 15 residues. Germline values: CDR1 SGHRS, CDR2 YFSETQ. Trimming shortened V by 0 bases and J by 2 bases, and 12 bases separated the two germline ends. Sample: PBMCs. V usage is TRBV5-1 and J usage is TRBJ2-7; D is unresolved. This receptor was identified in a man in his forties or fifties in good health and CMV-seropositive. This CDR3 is CASSLVTVPPYEQYF. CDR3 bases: TGCGCCAGCAGCTTGGTAACAGTTCCTCCCTACGAGCAGTACTTC.